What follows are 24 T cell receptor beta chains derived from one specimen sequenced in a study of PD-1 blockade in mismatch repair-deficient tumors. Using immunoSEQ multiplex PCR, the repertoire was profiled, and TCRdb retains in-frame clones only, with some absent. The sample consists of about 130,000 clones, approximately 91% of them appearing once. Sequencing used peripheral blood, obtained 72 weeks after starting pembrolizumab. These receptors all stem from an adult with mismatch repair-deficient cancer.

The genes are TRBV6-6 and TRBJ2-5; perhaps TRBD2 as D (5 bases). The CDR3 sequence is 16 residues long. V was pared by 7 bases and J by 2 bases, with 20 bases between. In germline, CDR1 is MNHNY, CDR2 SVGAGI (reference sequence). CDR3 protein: CASTARDINLQETQYF. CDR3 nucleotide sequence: TGTGCCAGCACCGCCCGGGATATTAACCTTCAAGAGACCCAGTACTTC.

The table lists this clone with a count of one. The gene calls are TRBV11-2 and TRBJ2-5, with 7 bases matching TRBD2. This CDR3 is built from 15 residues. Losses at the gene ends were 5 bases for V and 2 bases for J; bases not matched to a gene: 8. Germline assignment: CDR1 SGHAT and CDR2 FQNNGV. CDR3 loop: CASSVYFGGQETQYF. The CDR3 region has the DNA TGTGCCAGCAGCGTTTACTTCGGGGGGCAAGAGACCCAGTACTTC.

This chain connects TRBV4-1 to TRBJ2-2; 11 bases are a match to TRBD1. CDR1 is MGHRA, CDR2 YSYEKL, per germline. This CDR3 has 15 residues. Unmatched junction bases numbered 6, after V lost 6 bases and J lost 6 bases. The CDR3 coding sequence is TGCGCCAGCAGAAGAGGACAGGGGGCTCCCGGGGAGCTGTTTTTT. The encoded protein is CASRRGQGAPGELFF.

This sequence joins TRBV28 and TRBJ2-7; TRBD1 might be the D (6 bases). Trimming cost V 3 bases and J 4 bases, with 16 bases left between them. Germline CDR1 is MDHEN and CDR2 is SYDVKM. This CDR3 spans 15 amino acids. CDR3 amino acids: CASSFSGADLYEQYF. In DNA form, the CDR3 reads TGTGCCAGCAGTTTCTCAGGGGCCGATCTTTACGAGCAGTACTTC.

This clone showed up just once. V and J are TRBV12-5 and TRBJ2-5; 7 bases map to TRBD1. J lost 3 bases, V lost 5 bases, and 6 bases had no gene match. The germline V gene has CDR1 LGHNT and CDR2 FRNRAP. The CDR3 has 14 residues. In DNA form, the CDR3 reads TGTGCTAGTGGTCGGGGACAGACAAAAGAGACCCAGTACTTC. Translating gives CASGRGQTKETQYF.

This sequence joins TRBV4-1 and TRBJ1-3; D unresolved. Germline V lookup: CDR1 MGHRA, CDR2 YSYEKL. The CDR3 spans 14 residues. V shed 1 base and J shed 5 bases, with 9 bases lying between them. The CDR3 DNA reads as TGCGCCAGCAGCCAAGGCTTGGGTCGAAACACCATATATTTT. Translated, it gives CASSQGLGRNTIYF.

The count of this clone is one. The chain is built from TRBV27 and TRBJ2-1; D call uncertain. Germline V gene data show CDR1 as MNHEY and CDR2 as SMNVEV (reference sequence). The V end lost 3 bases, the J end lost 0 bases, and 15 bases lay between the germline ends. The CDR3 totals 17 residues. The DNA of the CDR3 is TGTGCCAGCAGTTTCGGATATGTTCGAAGCTCCTACAATGAGCAGTTCTTC. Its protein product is CASSFGYVRSSYNEQFF.

The CDR3 nucleotides read TGCGCCAGCAGCTTGGCCCGGGGGGCAAGGACTGAAGCTTTCTTT. Translating it yields CASSLARGARTEAFF. The chain joins TRBV5-1 to TRBJ1-1; TRBD1 is a possible D gene (6 bases). CDR3 size: 15 residues. CDR1 is SGHRS and CDR2 is YFSETQ in the germline V gene. V lost 0 bases and J 5 bases, leaving 14 bases between the germline ends.

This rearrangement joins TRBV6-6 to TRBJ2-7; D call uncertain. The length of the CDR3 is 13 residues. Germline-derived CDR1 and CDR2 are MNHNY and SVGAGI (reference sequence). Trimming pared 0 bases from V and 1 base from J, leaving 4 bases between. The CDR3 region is CASSYSISYEQYF. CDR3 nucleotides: TGTGCCAGCAGTTACTCGATATCCTACGAGCAGTACTTC.

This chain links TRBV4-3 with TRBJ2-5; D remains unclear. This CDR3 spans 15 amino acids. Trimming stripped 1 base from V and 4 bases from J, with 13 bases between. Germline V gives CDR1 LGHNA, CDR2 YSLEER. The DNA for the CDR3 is TGCGCCAGCAGCCAAGCCCACTACGGGCGAGAGACCCAGTACTTC. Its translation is CASSQAHYGRETQYF.

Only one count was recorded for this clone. The chain's CDR3 is CASSPDRVSYEQYF. CDR3 in DNA: TGTGCCAGCAGTCCCGACAGGGTTTCCTACGAGCAGTACTTC. V gene TRBV27 combines with J gene TRBJ2-7, with 7 bases fitting TRBD1. In germline, CDR1 is MNHEY, CDR2 SMNVEV (reference sequence). V was clipped by 5 bases and J by 1 base; unmatched bases: 5. The CDR3 contains 14 residues.

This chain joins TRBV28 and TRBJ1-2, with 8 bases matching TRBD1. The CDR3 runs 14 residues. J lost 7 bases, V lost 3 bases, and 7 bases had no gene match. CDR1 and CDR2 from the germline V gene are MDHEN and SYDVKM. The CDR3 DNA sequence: TGTGCCAGCAGTTTCGCGGCCAGGGGGCGTGGCTACACCTTC. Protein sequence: CASSFAARGRGYTF.

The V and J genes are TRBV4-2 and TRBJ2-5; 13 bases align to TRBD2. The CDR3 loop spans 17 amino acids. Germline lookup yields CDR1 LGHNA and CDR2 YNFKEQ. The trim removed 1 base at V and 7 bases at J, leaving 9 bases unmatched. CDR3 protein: CASSQGTSGGDLRTQYF. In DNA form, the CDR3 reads TGTGCCAGCAGCCAAGGGACTAGCGGGGGAGATTTGAGGACCCAGTACTTC.

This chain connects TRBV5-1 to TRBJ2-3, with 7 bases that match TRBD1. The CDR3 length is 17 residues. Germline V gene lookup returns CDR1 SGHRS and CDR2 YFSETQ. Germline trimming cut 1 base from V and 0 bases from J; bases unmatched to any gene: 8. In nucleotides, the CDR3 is TGCGCCAGCAGCTTGTTTGTGGGACAGACTAGCACAGATACGCAGTATTTT. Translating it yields CASSLFVGQTSTDTQYF.

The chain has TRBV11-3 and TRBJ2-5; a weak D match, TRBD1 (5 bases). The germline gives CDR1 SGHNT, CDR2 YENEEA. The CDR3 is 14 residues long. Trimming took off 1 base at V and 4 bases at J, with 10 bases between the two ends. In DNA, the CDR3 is TGTGCCAGCAGCTTAGGCATGGGGCCAGAGACCCAGTACTTC. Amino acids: CASSLGMGPETQYF.

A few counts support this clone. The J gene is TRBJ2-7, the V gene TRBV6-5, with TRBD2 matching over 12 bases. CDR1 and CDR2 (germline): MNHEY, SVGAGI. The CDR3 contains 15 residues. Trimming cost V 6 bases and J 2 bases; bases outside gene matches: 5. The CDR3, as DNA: TGTGCCAGCAGCCTCGGACTAGCGGGAACCTACGAGCAGTACTTC. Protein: CASSLGLAGTYEQYF.

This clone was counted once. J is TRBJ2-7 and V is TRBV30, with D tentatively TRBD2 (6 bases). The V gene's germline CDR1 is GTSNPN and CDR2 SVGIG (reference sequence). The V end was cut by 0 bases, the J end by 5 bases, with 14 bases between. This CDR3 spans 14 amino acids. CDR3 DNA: TGTGCCTGGAGTGTACTAAGGACTAAAGACGAGCAGTACTTC. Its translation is CAWSVLRTKDEQYF.

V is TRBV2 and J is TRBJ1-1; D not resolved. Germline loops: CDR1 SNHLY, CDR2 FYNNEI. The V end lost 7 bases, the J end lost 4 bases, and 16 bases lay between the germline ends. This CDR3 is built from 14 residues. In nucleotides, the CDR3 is TGTGCCAGCACCCAGGTGGAGAAAGGCACTGAAGCTTTCTTT. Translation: CASTQVEKGTEAFF.

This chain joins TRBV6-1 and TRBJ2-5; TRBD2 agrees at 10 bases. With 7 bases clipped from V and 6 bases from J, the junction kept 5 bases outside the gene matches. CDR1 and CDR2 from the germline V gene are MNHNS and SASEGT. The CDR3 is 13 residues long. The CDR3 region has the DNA TGTGCCAGCACTTTAGCGGGAGGAAAGACCCAGTACTTC. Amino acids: CASTLAGGKTQYF.

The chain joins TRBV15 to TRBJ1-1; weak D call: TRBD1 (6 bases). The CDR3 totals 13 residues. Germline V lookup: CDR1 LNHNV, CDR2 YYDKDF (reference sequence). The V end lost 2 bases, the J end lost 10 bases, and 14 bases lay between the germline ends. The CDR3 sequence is CATSRPNRDGAFF. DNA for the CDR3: TGTGCCACCAGCAGACCCAACAGGGATGGAGCTTTCTTT.

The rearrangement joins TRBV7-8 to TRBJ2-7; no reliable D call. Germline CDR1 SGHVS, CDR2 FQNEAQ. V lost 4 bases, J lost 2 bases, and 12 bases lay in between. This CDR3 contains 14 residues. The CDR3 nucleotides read TGTGCCAGCAGCTCCTCGACACTGACCTACGAGCAGTACTTC. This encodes CASSSSTLTYEQYF.

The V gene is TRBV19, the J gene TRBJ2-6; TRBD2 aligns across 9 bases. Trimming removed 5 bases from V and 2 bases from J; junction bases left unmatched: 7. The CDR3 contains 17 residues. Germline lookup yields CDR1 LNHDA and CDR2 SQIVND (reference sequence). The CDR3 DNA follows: TGTGCCAGTAGTTTAGCGGGAGTCTTGGCTGGGGCCAACGTCCTGACTTTC. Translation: CASSLAGVLAGANVLTF.

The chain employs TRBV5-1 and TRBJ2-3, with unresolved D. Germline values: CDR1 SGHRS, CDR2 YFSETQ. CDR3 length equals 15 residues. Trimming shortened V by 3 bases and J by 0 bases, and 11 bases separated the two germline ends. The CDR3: CASSSRLPSTDTQYF. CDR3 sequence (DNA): TGCGCCAGCAGCTCGAGGCTTCCCAGCACAGATACGCAGTATTTT. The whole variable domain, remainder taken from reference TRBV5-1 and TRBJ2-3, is KAGVTQTPRYLIKTRGQQVTLSCSPISGHRSVSWYQQTPGQGLQFLFEYFSETQRNKGNFPGRFSGRQFSNSRSEMNVSTLELGDSALYLCASSSRLPSTDTQYFGPGTRLTVL.

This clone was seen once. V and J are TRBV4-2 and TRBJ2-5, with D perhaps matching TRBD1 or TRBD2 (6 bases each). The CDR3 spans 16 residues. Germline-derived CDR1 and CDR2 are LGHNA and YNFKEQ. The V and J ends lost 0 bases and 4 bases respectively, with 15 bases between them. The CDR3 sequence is CASSQEGGGRGETQYF. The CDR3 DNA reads TGTGCCAGCAGCCAAGAGGGGGGCGGTAGAGGAGAGACCCAGTACTTC.